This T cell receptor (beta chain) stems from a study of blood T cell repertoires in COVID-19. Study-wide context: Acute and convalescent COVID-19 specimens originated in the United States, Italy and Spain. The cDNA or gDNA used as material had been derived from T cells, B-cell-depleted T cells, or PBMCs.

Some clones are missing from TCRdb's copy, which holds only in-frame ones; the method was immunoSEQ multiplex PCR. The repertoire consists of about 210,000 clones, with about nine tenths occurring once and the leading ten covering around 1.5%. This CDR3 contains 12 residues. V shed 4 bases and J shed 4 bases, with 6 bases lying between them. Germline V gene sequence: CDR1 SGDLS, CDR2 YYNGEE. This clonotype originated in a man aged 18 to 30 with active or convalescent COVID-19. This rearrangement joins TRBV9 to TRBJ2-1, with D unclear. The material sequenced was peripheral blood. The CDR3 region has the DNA TGTGCCAGCAGCCTCTCTTACAATGAGCAGTTCTTC. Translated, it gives CASSLSYNEQFF.